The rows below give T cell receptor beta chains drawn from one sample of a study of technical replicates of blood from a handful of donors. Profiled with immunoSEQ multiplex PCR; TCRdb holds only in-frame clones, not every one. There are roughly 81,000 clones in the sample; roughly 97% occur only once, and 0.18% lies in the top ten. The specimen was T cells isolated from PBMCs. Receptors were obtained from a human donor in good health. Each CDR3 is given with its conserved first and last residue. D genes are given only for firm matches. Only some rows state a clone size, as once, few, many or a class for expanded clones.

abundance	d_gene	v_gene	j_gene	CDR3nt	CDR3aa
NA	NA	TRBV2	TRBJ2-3	TGTGCCAGCAGTGAACGGACAGATACGCAGTATTTT	CASSERTDTQYF
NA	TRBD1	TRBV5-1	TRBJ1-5	TGCGCCAGCAGCTTGGGGACAGGGGAACAGCCCCAGCATTTT	CASSLGTGEQPQHF
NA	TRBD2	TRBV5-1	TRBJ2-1	TGCGCCAGCAGCTTGTTGTCTAGCGGGGACAATGAGCAGTTCTTC	CASSLLSSGDNEQFF
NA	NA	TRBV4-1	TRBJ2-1	TGCGCCAGCAGCCAAGACGAGAATGAGCAGTTCTTC	CASSQDENEQFF
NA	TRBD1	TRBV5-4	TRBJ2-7	TGTGCCAGCAGCTCACCGACAGGGGGCGGCGAGCAGTACTTC	CASSSPTGGGEQYF
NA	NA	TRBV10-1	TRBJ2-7	TGCGCCAGCAGTGAGTCGGGGGGGCGCGGCGAGCAGTACTTC	CASSESGGRGEQYF
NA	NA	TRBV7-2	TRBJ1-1	TGTGCCAGCAGCCCCAGGGGTCAGAACACTGAAGCTTTCTTT	CASSPRGQNTEAFF
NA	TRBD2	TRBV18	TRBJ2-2	TGTGCCAGCTCACCAATGAGCGGGGGGGCCTCCGGGGAGCTGTTTTTT	CASSPMSGGASGELFF
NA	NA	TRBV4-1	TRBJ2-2	TGCGCCAGCAGCCAAGCACTGAGTCCGAACACCGGGGAGCTGTTTTTT	CASSQALSPNTGELFF
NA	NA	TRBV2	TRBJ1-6	TGTGCCAGCAGTGAAGCGCTCGTTCGTATTAGAGATAATTCACCCCTCCACTTT	CASSEALVRIRDNSPLHF
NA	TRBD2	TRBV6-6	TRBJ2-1	TGTGCCAGCAGTTACCGACTAGCGGGGCATAATGAGCAGTTCTTC	CASSYRLAGHNEQFF
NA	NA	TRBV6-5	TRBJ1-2	TGTGCCAGCAGTTACTCGTCGACAGGTATAGCGGGCTACACCTTC	CASSYSSTGIAGYTF
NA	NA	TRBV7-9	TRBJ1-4	TGTGCCAGCAGCGGACAGACGGAGAACAATAATGAAAAACTGTTTTTT	CASSGQTENNNEKLFF
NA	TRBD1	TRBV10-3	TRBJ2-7	TGTGCCATCAGAGCTCAGGACAGGGGGGGCTCCTACGAGCAGTACTTC	CAIRAQDRGGSYEQYF
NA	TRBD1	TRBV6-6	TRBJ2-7	TGTGCCAGCATCCCCGGGGGGACAGGGGAACCGTACGAGCAGTACTTC	CASIPGGTGEPYEQYF
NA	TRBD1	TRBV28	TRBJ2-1	TGTGCCAGCAGTTCCTCCGGACAGGGGCGCGCTGAGCAGTTCTTC	CASSSSGQGRAEQFF
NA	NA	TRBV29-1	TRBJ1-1	TGCAGTACGTCAACTACGTTGAACACTGAAGCTTTCTTT	CSTSTTLNTEAFF
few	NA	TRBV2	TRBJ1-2	TGTGCCAGCAGTGGCATTTGGGGAAGCGGCTATGGCTACACCTTC	CASSGIWGSGYGYTF
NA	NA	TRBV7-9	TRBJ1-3	TGTGCCAGCAGCTTAGAGGGAGTGGCCCCTGCTGGAAACACCATATATTTT	CASSLEGVAPAGNTIYF
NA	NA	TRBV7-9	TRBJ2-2	TGTGCCAGCGGTATCCCCGGTAACACCGGGGAGCTGTTTTTT	CASGIPGNTGELFF
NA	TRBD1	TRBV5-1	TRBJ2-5	TGCGCCAGCAGCACAGGGGGGCGGGGCGACCAAGAGACCCAGTACTTC	CASSTGGRGDQETQYF
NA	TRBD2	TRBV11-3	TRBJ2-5	TGTGCCAGCAGCTTAGAAGCGGGGTCGCGAGAGACCCAGTACTTC	CASSLEAGSRETQYF
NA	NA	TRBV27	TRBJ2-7	TGTGCCAGCAGTCTAAGACAGGATGCCTACGAGCAGTACTTC	CASSLRQDAYEQYF
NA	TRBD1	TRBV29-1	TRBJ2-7	TGCAGCGTCATCCGGGACAGGGTGGGAGAGCAGTACTTC	CSVIRDRVGEQYF
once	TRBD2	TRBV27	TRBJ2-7	TGTGCCAGCAGTTTAGCGGGAGGCCCCTACTTGTCGCTCCCCTACGAGCAGTACTTC	CASSLAGGPYLSLPYEQYF
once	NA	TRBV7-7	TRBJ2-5	TGTGCTAGCAGCTTAGGGATGGTCGAGAGGGAGACCCAGTACTTC	CASSLGMVERETQYF
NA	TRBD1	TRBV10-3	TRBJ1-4	TGTGCCATCAGTGACCCGACAGGGGGGGATGAAAAACTGTTTTTT	CAISDPTGGDEKLFF
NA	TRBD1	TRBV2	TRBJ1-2	TGTGCCAGCAGTGTTGAGGGGGACAGCCTAGGCTACACCTTC	CASSVEGDSLGYTF
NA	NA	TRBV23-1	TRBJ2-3	TGCGCCAGCAGTCGGGAGGGCAGGGGGCGCGAAGATACGCAGTATTTT	CASSREGRGREDTQYF
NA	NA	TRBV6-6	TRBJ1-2	TGTGCCAGCAGTCAAATATTTGGGCAGTATGGCTACACCTTC	CASSQIFGQYGYTF
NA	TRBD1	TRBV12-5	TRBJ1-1	TGTGCTAGTGGTTTGGGACACAAAACAGGGGGGAACACTGAAGCTTTCTTT	CASGLGHKTGGNTEAFF
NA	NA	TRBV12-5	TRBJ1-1	TGTGCTAGTGGTTTGTCCCCCCTGAGGGCTTTCTTT	CASGLSPLRAFF
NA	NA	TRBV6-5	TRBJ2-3	TGTGCCAGCAGTCCACAGGAACCATACACAGATACGCAGTATTTT	CASSPQEPYTDTQYF
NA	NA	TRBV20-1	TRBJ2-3	TGCAGTGCTAGAGAGCTATATACGCAGTATTTT	CSARELYTQYF
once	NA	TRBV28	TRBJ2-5	TGTGCCAGCATCTACTCGGAACTAGGAGGGGCTAAGACCCAGTACTTC	CASIYSELGGAKTQYF
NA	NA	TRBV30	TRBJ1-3	TGTGCCCGGGGGTGGGGAAACACCATATATTTT	CARGWGNTIYF
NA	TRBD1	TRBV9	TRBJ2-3	TGTGCCAGCAGCGCAATACGGACAGGGGGCACAGATACGCAGTATTTT	CASSAIRTGGTDTQYF
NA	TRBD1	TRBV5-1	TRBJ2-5	TGCGCCAGCAGCACCCGCACAGGGGGCCAAGAGACCCAGTACTTC	CASSTRTGGQETQYF
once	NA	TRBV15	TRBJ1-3	TGTGCCACCAGCTCCCCGACAGCTTACACTGGAAACACCATATATTTT	CATSSPTAYTGNTIYF
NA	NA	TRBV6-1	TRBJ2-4	TGTGCCAGCCTGAGAGGCATTCAGTACTTC	CASLRGIQYF
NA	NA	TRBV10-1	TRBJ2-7	TGCGCCAGCACCTTCTACGAGCAGTACTTC	CASTFYEQYF
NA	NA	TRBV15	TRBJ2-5	TGTGCCACCAGCCAAGGGGGCAAGACGGGGGTGGAAGAGACCCAGTACTTC	CATSQGGKTGVEETQYF
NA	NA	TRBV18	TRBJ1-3	TGTGCCAGCTCACCATATCTAGGGACTTCTGGAAACACCATATATTTT	CASSPYLGTSGNTIYF